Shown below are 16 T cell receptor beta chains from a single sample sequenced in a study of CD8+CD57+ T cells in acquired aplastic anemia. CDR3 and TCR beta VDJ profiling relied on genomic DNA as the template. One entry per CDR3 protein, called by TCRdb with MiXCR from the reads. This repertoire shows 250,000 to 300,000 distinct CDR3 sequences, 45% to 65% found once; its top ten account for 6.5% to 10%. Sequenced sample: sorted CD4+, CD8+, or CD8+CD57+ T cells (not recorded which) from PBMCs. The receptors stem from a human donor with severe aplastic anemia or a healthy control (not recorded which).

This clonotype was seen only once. The CDR3 spells CSARVRGGYTF. The CDR3 nucleotides read TGCAGTGCTAGGGTCCGGGGAGGCTACACCTTC. V is TRBV20-1 and J is TRBJ1-2; D is uncertain. CDR1 DFQATT and CDR2 SNEGSKA come from the germline V gene (reference sequence). V was trimmed by 3 bases and J by 8 bases, leaving 10 bases between them. This CDR3 comprises 11 residues.

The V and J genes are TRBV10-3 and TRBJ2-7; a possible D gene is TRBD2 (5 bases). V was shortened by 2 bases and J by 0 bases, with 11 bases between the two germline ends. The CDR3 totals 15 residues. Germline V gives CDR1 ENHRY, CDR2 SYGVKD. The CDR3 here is CAISEPDRGSYEQYV. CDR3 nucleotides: TGTGCCATCAGTGAGCCGGATCGGGGCTCCTACGAGCAGTACGTC.

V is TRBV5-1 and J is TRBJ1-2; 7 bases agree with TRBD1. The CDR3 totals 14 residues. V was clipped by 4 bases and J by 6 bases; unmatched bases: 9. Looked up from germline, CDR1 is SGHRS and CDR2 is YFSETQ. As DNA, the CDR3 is TGCGCCAGCAGCCCATACCAGGGGGGAGATGGCTACACCTTC. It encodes CASSPYQGGDGYTF.

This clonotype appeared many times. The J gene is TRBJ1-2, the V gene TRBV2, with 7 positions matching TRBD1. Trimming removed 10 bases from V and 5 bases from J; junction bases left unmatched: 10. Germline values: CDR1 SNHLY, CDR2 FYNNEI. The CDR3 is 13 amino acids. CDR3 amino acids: CATSLEQGYGYTF. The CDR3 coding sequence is TGTGCCACAAGTTTAGAACAGGGGTATGGCTACACCTTC.

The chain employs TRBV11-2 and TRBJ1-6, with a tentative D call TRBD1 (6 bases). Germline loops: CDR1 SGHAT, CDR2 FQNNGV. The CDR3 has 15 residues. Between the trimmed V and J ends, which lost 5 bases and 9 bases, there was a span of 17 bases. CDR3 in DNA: TGTGCCAGCAGCCAGCAGGGAGGGGGTATTTCACCCCTCCACTTT. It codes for CASSQQGGGISPLHF.

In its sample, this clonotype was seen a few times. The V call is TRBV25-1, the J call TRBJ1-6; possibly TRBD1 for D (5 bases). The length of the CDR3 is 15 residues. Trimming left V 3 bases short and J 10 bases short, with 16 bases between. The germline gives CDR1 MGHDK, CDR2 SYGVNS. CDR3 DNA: TGTGCCAGCAGTGAGCAGGGATGGGGTTGGTCACCCCTCCACTTT. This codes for CASSEQGWGWSPLHF.

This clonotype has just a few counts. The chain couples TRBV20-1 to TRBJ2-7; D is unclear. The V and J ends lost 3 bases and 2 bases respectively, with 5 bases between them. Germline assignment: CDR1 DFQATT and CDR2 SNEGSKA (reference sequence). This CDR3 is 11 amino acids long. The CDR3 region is CSAREAYEQYF. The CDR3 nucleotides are TGCAGTGCTAGGGAAGCCTACGAGCAGTACTTC.

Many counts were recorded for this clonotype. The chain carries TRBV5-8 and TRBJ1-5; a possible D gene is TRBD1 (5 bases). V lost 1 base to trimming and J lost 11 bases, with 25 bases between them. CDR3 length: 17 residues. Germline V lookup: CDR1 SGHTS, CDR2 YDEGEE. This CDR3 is CASSLRRGKGPTGAQHF. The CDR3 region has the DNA TGTGCCAGCAGCTTGCGCCGGGGGAAAGGCCCGACGGGGGCCCAGCATTTT.

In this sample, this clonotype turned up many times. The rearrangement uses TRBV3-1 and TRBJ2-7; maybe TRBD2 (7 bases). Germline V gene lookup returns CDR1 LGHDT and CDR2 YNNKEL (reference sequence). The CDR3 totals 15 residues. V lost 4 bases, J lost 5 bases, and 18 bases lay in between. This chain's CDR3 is CASSPLRGGADEQYF. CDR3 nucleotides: TGTGCCAGCAGCCCCCTAAGAGGGGGGGCCGACGAGCAGTACTTC.

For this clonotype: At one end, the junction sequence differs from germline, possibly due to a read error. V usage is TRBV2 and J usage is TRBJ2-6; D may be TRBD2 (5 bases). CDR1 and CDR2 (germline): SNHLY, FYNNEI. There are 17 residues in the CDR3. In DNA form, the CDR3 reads TGCGCCAGCAGCCAAGGAGGAGGTGACTCTGGGGCCAACGTCCTGACTTTC. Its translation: CASSQGGGDSGANVLTF.

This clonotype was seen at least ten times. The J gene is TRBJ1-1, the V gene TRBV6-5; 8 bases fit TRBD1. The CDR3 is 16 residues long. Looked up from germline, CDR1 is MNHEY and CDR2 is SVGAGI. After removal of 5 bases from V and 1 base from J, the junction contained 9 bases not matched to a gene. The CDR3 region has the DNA TGTGCCAGCAGTCGGGGGCTCGGGACAGGGAACACTGAAGCTTTCTTT. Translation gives CASSRGLGTGNTEAFF.

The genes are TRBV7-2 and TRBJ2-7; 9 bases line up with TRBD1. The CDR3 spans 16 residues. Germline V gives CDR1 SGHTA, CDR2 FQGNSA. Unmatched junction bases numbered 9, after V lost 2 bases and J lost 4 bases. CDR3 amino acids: CASSLSPDRGSYEQYF. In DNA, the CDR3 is TGTGCCAGCAGCTTAAGTCCGGACAGGGGATCTTACGAGCAGTACTTC.

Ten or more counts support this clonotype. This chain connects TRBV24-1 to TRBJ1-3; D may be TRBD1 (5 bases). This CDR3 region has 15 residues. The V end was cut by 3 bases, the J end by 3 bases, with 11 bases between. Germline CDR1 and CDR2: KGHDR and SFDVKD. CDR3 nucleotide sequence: TGTGCCACCAGTGATGCCAGGGACGGTGGAAACACCATATATTTT. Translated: CATSDARDGGNTIYF.

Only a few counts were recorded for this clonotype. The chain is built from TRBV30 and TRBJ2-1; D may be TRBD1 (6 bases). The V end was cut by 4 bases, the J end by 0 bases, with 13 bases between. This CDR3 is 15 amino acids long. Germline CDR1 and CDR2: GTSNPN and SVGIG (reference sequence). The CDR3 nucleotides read TGTGCCTGGAACCGAGGGGGATTCTCCTACAATGAGCAGTTCTTC. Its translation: CAWNRGGFSYNEQFF. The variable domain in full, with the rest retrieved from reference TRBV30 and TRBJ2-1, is SQTIHQWPATLVQPVGSPLSLECTVEGTSNPNLYWYRQAAGRGLQLLFYSVGIGQISSEVPQNLSASRPQDRQFILSSKKLLLSDSGFYLCAWNRGGFSYNEQFFGPGTRLTVL.

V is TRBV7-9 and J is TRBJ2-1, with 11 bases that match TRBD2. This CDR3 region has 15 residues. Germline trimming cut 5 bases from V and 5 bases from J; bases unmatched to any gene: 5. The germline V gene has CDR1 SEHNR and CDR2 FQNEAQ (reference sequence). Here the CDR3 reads CASSRLAGMNNEQFF. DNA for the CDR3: TGTGCCAGCAGCCGACTAGCGGGAATGAACAATGAGCAGTTCTTC.

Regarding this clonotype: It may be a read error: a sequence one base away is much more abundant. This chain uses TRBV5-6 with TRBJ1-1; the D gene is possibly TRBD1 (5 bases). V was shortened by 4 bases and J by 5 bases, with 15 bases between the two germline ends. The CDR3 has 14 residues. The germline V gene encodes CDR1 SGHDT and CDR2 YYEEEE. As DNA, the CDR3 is TGTGCCAGCAGCCGGGGGGGAGTTAGTACTGAAGCTTTCTTT. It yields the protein CASSRGGVSTEAFF.